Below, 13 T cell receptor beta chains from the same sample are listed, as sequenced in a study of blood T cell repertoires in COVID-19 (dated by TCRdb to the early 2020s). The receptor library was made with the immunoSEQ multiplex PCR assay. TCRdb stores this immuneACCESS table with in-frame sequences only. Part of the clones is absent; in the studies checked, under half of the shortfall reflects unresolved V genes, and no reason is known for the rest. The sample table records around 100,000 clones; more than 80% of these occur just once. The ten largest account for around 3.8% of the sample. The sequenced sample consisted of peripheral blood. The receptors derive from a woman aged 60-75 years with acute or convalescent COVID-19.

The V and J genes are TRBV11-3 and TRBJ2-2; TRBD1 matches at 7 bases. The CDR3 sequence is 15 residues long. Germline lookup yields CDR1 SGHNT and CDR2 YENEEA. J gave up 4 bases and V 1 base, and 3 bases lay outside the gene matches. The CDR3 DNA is TGTGCCAGCAGCTTAGGACAGGGATTCACCGGGGAGCTGTTTTTT. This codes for CASSLGQGFTGELFF.

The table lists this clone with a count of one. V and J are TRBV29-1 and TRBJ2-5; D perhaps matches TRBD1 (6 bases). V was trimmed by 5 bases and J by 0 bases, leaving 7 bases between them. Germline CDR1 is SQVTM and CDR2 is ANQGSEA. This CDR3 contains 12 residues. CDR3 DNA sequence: TGCAGCGTTACAGGGTACCAAGAGACCCAGTACTTC. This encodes CSVTGYQETQYF. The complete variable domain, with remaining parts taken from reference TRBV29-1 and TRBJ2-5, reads SAVISQKPSRDICQRGTSLTIQCQVDSQVTMMFWYRQQPGQSLTLIATANQGSEATYESGFVIDKFPISRPNLTFSTLTVSNMSPEDSSIYLCSVTGYQETQYFGPGTRLLVL.

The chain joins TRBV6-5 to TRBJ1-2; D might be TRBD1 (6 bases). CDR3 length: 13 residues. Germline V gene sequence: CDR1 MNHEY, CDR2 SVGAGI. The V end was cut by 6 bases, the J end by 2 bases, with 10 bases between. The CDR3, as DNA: TGTGCCAGCAGCGCGACAGGAAACTATGGCTACACCTTC. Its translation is CASSATGNYGYTF.

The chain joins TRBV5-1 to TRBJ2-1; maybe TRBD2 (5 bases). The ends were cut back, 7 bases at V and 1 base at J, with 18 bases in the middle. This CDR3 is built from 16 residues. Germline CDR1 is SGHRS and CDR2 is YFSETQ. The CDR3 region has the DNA TGCGCCAGCTGCCTGGGGAGCGGCCCTTCCTACAATGAGCAGTTCTTC. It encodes CASCLGSGPSYNEQFF. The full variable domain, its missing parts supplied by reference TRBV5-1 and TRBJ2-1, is KAGVTQTPRYLIKTRGQQVTLSCSPISGHRSVSWYQQTPGQGLQFLFEYFSETQRNKGNFPGRFSGRQFSNSRSEMNVSTLELGDSALYLCASCLGSGPSYNEQFFGPGTRLTVL.

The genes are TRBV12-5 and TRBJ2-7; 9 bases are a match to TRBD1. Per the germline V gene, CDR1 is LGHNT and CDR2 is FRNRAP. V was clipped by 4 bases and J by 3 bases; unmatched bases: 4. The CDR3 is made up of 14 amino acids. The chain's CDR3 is CASGSPGQGYEQYF. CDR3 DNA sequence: TGTGCTAGTGGTTCCCCGGGACAGGGCTACGAGCAGTACTTC.

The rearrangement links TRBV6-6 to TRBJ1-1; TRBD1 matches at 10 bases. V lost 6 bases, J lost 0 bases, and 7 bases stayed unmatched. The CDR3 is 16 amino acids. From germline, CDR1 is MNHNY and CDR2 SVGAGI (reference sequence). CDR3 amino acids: CASRSGTGVLNTEAFF. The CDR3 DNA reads TGTGCCAGCAGATCCGGGACAGGGGTCCTGAACACTGAAGCTTTCTTT.

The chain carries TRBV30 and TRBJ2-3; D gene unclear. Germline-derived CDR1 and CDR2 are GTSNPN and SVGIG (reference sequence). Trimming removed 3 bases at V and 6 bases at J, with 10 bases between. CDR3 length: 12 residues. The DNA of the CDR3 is TGTGCCTGGAGCGCCGCTAGGGATACGCAGTATTTT. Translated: CAWSAARDTQYF.

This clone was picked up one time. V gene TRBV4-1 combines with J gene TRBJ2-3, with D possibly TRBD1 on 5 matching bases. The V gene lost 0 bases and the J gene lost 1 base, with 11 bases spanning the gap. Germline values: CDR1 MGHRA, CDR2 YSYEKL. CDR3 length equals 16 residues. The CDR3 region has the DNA TGCGCCAGCAGCCAAGATGTAGGCAGGGGCACAGATACGCAGTATTTT. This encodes CASSQDVGRGTDTQYF.

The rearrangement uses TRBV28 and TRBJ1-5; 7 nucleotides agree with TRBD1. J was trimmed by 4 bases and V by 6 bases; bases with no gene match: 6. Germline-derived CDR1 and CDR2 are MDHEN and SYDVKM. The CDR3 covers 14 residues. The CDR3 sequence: CASSSGTVNQPQHF. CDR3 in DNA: TGTGCCAGCAGCTCCGGGACAGTTAATCAGCCCCAGCATTTT. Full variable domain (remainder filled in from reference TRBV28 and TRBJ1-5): DVKVTQSSRYLVKRTGEKVFLECVQDMDHENMFWYRQDPGLGLRLIYFSYDVKMKEKGDIPEGYSVSREKKERFSLILESASTNQTSMYLCASSSGTVNQPQHFGDGTRLSIL.

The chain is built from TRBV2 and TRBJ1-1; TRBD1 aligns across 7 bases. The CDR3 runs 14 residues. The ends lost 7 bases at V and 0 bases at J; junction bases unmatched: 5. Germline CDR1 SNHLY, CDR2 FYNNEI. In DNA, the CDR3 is TGTGCCAGCACCCAGGGACAGATGAACACTGAAGCTTTCTTT. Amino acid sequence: CASTQGQMNTEAFF.

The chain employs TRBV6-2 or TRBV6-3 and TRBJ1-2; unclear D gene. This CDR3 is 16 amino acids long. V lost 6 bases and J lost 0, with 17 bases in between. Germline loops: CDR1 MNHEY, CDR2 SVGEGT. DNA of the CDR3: TGTGCCAGCAGCTCCCCGGGTAGGAAGCCTAACTATGGCTACACCTTC. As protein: CASSSPGRKPNYGYTF.

The CDR3 bases are TGTGCCAGCAGCTTGGGGCAGAATAATTCACCCCTCCACTTT. Translating it yields CASSLGQNNSPLHF. The chain uses TRBV5-4 and TRBJ1-6; D not resolved. V was pared by 0 bases and J by 5 bases, with 6 bases between. The CDR3 consists of 14 residues. CDR1 is SGHNT, CDR2 YYREEE, per germline (reference sequence).

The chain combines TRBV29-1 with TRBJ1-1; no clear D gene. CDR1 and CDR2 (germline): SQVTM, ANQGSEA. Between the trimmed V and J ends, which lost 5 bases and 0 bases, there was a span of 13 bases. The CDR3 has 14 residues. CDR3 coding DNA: TGCAGCGTTCGGGATTCGGCTATGAACACTGAAGCTTTCTTT. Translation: CSVRDSAMNTEAFF.